This T cell receptor (beta chain) came from a study of T cell responses to AZD1222 COVID-19 vaccine. As for this clone: Its antigen is currently unknown.

Assay: immunoSEQ multiplex PCR; the TCRdb copy retains only in-frame clones and omits some. The sample comprises 95,000 to 110,000 clones, around 91% of which are singletons, and 45% rests with the top ten. Study observations and caveats: Only a handful of AZD1222 recipients tested seropositive at baseline.

With 2 bases removed from V and 4 bases from J, the gap between germline ends came to 5 bases. CDR1 and CDR2 (germline): SNHLY, FYNNEI. The length of the CDR3 is 12 residues. The chain uses TRBV2 and TRBJ1-2; D gene uncertain. The clonotype was recovered from an adult in good health. This sample comprised peripheral blood, obtained on day 0 of AZD1222 vaccination. Here the CDR3 DNA reads TGTGCCAGCAGTGAACAGGCCTATGGCTACACCTTC. This translates into CASSEQAYGYTF.